This TCR beta chain is drawn from a study of shared clonotypes between healthy human individuals. This CDR3 has 14 amino acids. The germline V and J ends were trimmed by 3 bases and 7 bases, with 13 bases remaining between them. Germline CDR1 is MDHEN and CDR2 is SYDVKM. Clones were read by immunoSEQ multiplex PCR, and TCRdb kept only the in-frame ones, dropping some. The sample shows about 1.1 million clones, 70% to 85% of them seen only once. Sequenced sample: memory CD4+ T cells from PBMCs. As for subset: CD45RA-negative fraction. The V gene is TRBV28, the J gene TRBJ1-5; D perhaps matches TRBD1 (5 bases). The TCR originated in a young man in good health. Some clones in this sample may be carry-over from other donors' samples. The CDR3 loop is CASSFVGVGQPQHF. As DNA, the CDR3 is TGTGCCAGCAGTTTCGTGGGGGTCGGGCAGCCCCAGCATTTT.